This record covers a single T cell receptor (beta chain). Its specificity is unknown. Generated by immunoSEQ multiplex PCR, the TCRdb table keeps only in-frame clones and is missing some. The table includes some 150,000 clones, more than 85% detected once. The CDR3 is 16 residues long. CDR1 is LNHDA, CDR2 SQIVND, per germline (reference sequence). J was trimmed by 4 bases and V by 1 base; bases with no gene match: 7. The data were taken from a study of T cell responses to AZD1222 COVID-19 vaccine. General study findings and limits: Mostly white British, mostly female donors; authors suggested clonal diversity may be underestimated.

This material consisted of peripheral blood, taken on day 0 of AZD1222 vaccination. This sequence joins TRBV19 and TRBJ2-1; TRBD1 matches 7 bases. The sequence was obtained from an adult in good health. The CDR3 reads CASSIGRTGLYNEQFF. CDR3 in DNA: TGTGCCAGTAGTATAGGACGGACAGGCCTATACAATGAGCAGTTCTTC.